These 12 T cell receptor beta chains came from one sample sequenced in a study of beta chain features in type 1 diabetes. No antigen has been identified for these receptors. General study results and limits: All four CD4+ subsets of Type 1 diabetes patients contained TCRB CDR3s that were moderately but significantly shorter.

Investigators reverse transcribed all isolated RNA, so they sequenced expressed TCRB transcripts. Libraries were prepared by immunoSEQ multiplex PCR; TCRdb keeps only in-frame clonotypes and omits some of them. The sample carries fewer than 70,000 clones, around 60% recorded once. Sequenced input: stem cell memory CD4+ T cells from blood. These receptors came from a woman in her twenties or thirties with type 1 diabetes.

This chain connects TRBV5-4 to TRBJ2-1; 8 bases map to TRBD2. Losses at the gene ends were 0 bases for V and 6 bases for J; bases not matched to a gene: 5. CDR1 SGHNT and CDR2 YYREEE come from the germline V gene (reference sequence). The CDR3 sequence is 15 residues long. The CDR3 region is CASSLAVTSGNEQFF. Written as DNA, the CDR3 is TGTGCCAGCAGCTTGGCCGTCACTAGCGGCAATGAGCAGTTCTTC.

The chain joins TRBV4-2 to TRBJ2-5, with D tentatively TRBD2 (5 bases). The V gene lost 5 bases and the J gene lost 2 bases, with 9 bases spanning the gap. The CDR3 covers 13 residues. Germline V gene sequence: CDR1 LGHNA, CDR2 YNFKEQ. Here the CDR3 reads CASSDEGQETQYF. The CDR3 DNA reads as TGTGCCAGCAGCGATGAGGGTCAAGAGACCCAGTACTTC.

The chain couples TRBV19 to TRBJ2-1, with D perhaps TRBD1 (5 bases). The CDR3 spans 16 residues. Germline V gene sequence: CDR1 LNHDA, CDR2 SQIVND (reference sequence). V lost 0 bases, J lost 9 bases, and 18 bases lay in between. The CDR3 reads CASSIEGAGLGVEQFF. The CDR3 DNA follows: TGTGCCAGTAGTATAGAAGGGGCTGGCCTAGGTGTTGAGCAGTTCTTC.

This chain uses TRBV11-2 with TRBJ2-3, with 10 bases that match TRBD2. CDR3 length equals 15 residues. V shed 5 bases and J 1 base; nucleotides not matched to a gene: 3. Germline CDR1 is SGHAT and CDR2 is FQNNGV. CDR3 amino acids: CASSKGTSGTDTQYF. The CDR3 region has the DNA TGTGCCAGCAGCAAAGGGACTAGCGGCACAGATACGCAGTATTTT.

V and J are TRBV7-3 and TRBJ2-5; 7 nucleotides match TRBD1. Germline V gives CDR1 SGHTA, CDR2 FQGTGA. This CDR3 has 14 residues. Germline trimming cut 5 bases from V and 3 bases from J; bases unmatched to any gene: 6. CDR3 residues: CASSPGTAKETQYF. CDR3 nucleotides: TGTGCCAGCAGCCCGGGGACAGCTAAAGAGACCCAGTACTTC.

The chain couples TRBV7-9 to TRBJ1-1; D unresolved. CDR3 length: 15 amino acids. Germline values: CDR1 SEHNR, CDR2 FQNEAQ (reference sequence). V was shortened by 2 bases and J by 1 base, with 11 bases between the two germline ends. CDR3 protein: CASSLNEGGNTEAFF. The CDR3 nucleotides read TGTGCCAGCAGCTTAAATGAGGGCGGGAACACTGAAGCTTTCTTT.

This sequence joins TRBV6-6 and TRBJ1-2; no clear D. The germline V gene has CDR1 MNHNY and CDR2 SVGAGI (reference sequence). The CDR3 totals 10 residues. The V gene lost 4 bases and the J gene lost 8 bases, with 5 bases spanning the gap. For the CDR3, the DNA is TGTGCCAGCAGTTTAATCGGCTACACCTTC. It yields the protein CASSLIGYTF.

The J gene is TRBJ2-7, the V gene TRBV5-1; D uncertain. V was pared by 3 bases and J by 0 bases, with 10 bases between. Germline V gene data show CDR1 as SGHRS and CDR2 as YFSETQ. The CDR3 extends over 14 amino acids. The CDR3 DNA is TGCGCCAGCAGCTCCGACTCCAGCTCCTACGAGCAGTACTTC. Translated: CASSSDSSSYEQYF.

The chain carries TRBV28 and TRBJ2-4; tentatively, D is TRBD1 (5 bases). Trimming shortened V by 4 bases and J by 0 bases, and 13 bases separated the two germline ends. The CDR3 runs to 16 residues. Per germline, CDR1 MDHEN and CDR2 SYDVKM. CDR3 amino acids: CASSSQGLLAKNIQYF. The CDR3, as DNA: TGTGCCAGCAGTTCCCAGGGCCTTCTAGCCAAAAACATTCAGTACTTC.

This clone is a singleton in its sample. The chain couples TRBV18 to TRBJ2-5, with D uncertain. The DNA end is more similar to TRBJ2-7, so the J call may be wrong. This CDR3 comprises 13 residues. CDR1 and CDR2 (germline): KGHSH, LQKENI. The CDR3 region has the DNA TGTGCCAGCTCACCACCGGCAGGCTACGAGCAGTACTTC. It translates to CASSPPAGYEQYF.

There are a few counts of this clone. The J gene is TRBJ2-1, the V gene TRBV10-3; TRBD1 agrees at 10 bases. With 3 bases clipped from V and 5 bases from J, the junction kept 4 bases outside the gene matches. This CDR3 spans 15 amino acids. Germline CDR1 and CDR2: ENHRY and SYGVKD. CDR3 nucleotide sequence: TGTGCCATCAGTGACGGACAGGGGGGAGACAATGAGCAGTTCTTC. Amino acids: CAISDGQGGDNEQFF.

This clone was seen only a few times. CDR3 DNA: TGTGCCAGCATCAGGGGTCACGGTGAAAAACTGTTTTTT. This gives the protein CASIRGHGEKLFF. The chain carries TRBV7-8 and TRBJ1-4; possible D gene TRBD1, 6 bases. The CDR3 extends over 13 amino acids. Germline CDR1 SGHVS, CDR2 FQNEAQ. V was cut by 7 bases and J by 7 bases, with 13 bases left in between.